The sequence of this TCR beta chain was determined in a study of T cells in Graves' hyperthyroidism and ophthalmopathy. This clonotype was observed a handful of times. Enrolled ophthalmopathy patients presented with a Clinical Activity Score of at least 3, a NOSPECS grade of at least 4, and disease duration under 3 months. CDR3 length equals 11 residues. Germline lookup yields CDR1 KGHDR and CDR2 SFDVKD. Trimming pared 7 bases from V and 10 bases from J, leaving 12 bases between. TCR beta CDR3 region amplification was performed from RNA transcripts. First-round RT-PCR of the TCR CDR3 relied on the HTBI primer set. MiXCR was run by TCRdb on the multiplex PCR reads, yielding one entry per CDR3 protein. The sample lists fewer than 500,000 distinct CDR3 sequences; under 15% were seen once.

Input material: blood. The clonotype comes from a young man with Graves' ophthalmopathy. V and J are TRBV24-1 and TRBJ1-1, with D uncertain. The CDR3 DNA sequence: TGTGCCACCAGCGAAGGGTCTAGAGCTTTCTTT. This encodes CATSEGSRAFF.